These 17 T cell receptor beta chains share one sample of origin, sequenced in a study of monozygotic twins with inflammatory bowel disease. TCRdb reprocessed the 5' RACE reads, keeping one entry per CDR3 protein, no DNA. This table holds fewer than 550,000 distinct CDR3 sequences. Sequenced sample: blood. Every receptor here comes from a human donor with ulcerative colitis or Crohn's disease, or a healthy co-twin of an affected twin (not recorded which).

The chain links TRBV20-1 to TRBJ1-1; the TCRdb D gene call, TRBD1, has no DNA to confirm it. CDR3 length equals 12 residues. CDR1 and CDR2 (germline): DFQATT, SNEGSKA (reference sequence). CDR3 in amino acids: CSGPTGNTEAFF.

This chain links TRBV7-9 with TRBJ1-1; the TCRdb call, TRBD1, lacks DNA for checking. The CDR3 spans 14 residues. Germline CDR1 reads SEHNR; CDR2 reads FQNEAQ (reference sequence). The CDR3 region is CASSLALRTGEAFF.

This chain uses TRBV28 with TRBJ1-4. The CDR3 sequence is 14 residues long. The germline V gene has CDR1 MDHEN and CDR2 SYDVKM. CDR3 residues: CASRGPAGDEKLFF.

This chain joins TRBV6-5 and TRBJ1-6; without DNA, the TCRdb call of TRBD1 cannot be checked. The CDR3 loop spans 17 amino acids. Germline V gene lookup returns CDR1 MNHEY and CDR2 SVGAGI. CDR3 in amino acids: CASSLPQGPNYNSPLHF.

The V gene is TRBV7-6, the J gene TRBJ2-1. The germline V gene has CDR1 SGHVS and CDR2 FNYEAQ. This CDR3 comprises 16 residues. This CDR3 is CASSRWVVGTYNEQFF.

The chain combines TRBV6-1 with TRBJ1-4; TCRdb's assignment of TRBD1 cannot be checked, as there is no DNA. The CDR3 extends over 17 amino acids. The germline V gene encodes CDR1 MNHNS and CDR2 SASEGT. This CDR3 reads CASSEDPRELTNEKLFF.

The chain has TRBV20-1 and TRBJ2-4. Germline CDR1 and CDR2: DFQATT and SNEGSKA (reference sequence). This CDR3 has 11 residues. The chain's CDR3 is CSASMKNIQYF.

This chain uses TRBV6-2 or TRBV6-3 with TRBJ2-3. Germline V gene data show CDR1 as MNHEY and CDR2 as SVGEGT. This CDR3 contains 14 residues. The CDR3 sequence is CASSYSGLTDTQYF.

The V gene is TRBV5-1, the J gene TRBJ2-3; absent DNA, TCRdb's TRBD1 call cannot be checked. CDR3 length: 16 amino acids. Per germline, CDR1 SGHRS and CDR2 YFSETQ. CDR3: CASSLGAGGLADTQYF.

This sequence joins TRBV2 and TRBJ1-2; TCRdb reports TRBD1, a call that lacks DNA to check it against. The length of the CDR3 is 18 residues. Germline V gives CDR1 SNHLY, CDR2 FYNNEI. This CDR3 reads CASSEGGPNPGANYGYTF.

The rearrangement uses TRBV5-1 and TRBJ1-1. CDR3 size: 14 residues. Germline CDR1 reads SGHRS; CDR2 reads YFSETQ. CDR3 protein: CASSLFEQNTEAFF.

The chain combines TRBV19 with TRBJ2-2; TCRdb gives TRBD2 as the D gene, but with no DNA this cannot be confirmed. This CDR3 is 16 amino acids long. Looked up from germline, CDR1 is LNHDA and CDR2 is SQIVND (reference sequence). This CDR3 reads CATRPPGGRSTGELFF.

The CDR3: CASSEGDGYTF. The chain couples TRBV7-9 to TRBJ1-2. Per the germline V gene, CDR1 is SEHNR and CDR2 is FQNEAQ (reference sequence). The CDR3 is made up of 11 amino acids. Full variable domain (outside the CDR3, taken from reference TRBV7-9 and TRBJ1-2): DTGVSQNPRHKITKRGQNVTFRCDPISEHNRLYWYRQTLGQGPEFLTYFQNEAQLEKSRLLSDRFSAERPKGSFSTLEIQRTEQGDSAMYLCASSEGDGYTFGSGTRLTVV.

The chain combines TRBV12-3 or TRBV12-4 with TRBJ2-1. CDR3 length: 11 residues. CDR3 residues: CASSDVEVQFF.

This chain connects TRBV7-9 to TRBJ2-2; lacking DNA, the TRBD1 call made by TCRdb goes unchecked. This CDR3 has 12 residues. Germline V gene data show CDR1 as SEHNR and CDR2 as FQNEAQ (reference sequence). The CDR3 here is CASAKGTGELFF.

The CDR3 sequence is CASSFRLAGGLLPTDTQYF. V gene TRBV11-2 combines with J gene TRBJ2-3; TCRdb's assignment of TRBD2 cannot be checked, as there is no DNA. Looked up from germline, CDR1 is SGHAT and CDR2 is FQNNGV. This CDR3 has 19 residues.

The gene calls are TRBV24-1 and TRBJ2-5. Germline V gives CDR1 KGHDR, CDR2 SFDVKD. The CDR3 is 14 residues long. The chain's CDR3 is CATSDLWPQETQYF.